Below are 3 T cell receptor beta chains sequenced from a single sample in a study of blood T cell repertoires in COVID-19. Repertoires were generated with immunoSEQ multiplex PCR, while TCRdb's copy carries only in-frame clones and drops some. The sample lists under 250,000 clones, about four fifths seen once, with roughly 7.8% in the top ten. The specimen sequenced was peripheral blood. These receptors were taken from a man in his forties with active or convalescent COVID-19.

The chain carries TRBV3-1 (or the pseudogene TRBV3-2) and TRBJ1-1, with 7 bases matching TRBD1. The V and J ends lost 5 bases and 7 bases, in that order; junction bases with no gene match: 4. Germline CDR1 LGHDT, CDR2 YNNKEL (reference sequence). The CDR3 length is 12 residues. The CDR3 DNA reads TGTGCCAGCAGCTACAGGGGTAGTGAAGCTTTCTTT. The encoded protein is CASSYRGSEAFF.

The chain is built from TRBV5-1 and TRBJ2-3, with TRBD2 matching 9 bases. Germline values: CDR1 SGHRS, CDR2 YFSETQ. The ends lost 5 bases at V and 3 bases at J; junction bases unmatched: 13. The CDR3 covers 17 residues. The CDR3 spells CASSWGSGGRGTDTQYF. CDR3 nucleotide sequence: TGCGCCAGCAGTTGGGGAAGCGGGGGGCGGGGAACAGATACGCAGTATTTT. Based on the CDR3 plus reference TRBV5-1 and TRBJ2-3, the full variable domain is KAGVTQTPRYLIKTRGQQVTLSCSPISGHRSVSWYQQTPGQGLQFLFEYFSETQRNKGNFPGRFSGRQFSNSRSEMNVSTLELGDSALYLCASSWGSGGRGTDTQYFGPGTRLTVL.

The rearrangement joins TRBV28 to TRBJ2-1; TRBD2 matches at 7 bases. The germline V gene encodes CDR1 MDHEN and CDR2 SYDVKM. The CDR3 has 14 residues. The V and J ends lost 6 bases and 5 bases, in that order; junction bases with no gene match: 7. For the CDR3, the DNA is TGTGCCAGCAGCGGGGAGGGAGGGCACAATGAGCAGTTCTTC. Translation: CASSGEGGHNEQFF.